Below, 6 T cell receptor beta chains from the same sample are listed, as sequenced in a study of cytomegalovirus exposure and HLA in healthy donors. A multiplex PCR was run with 60 Vbeta primers and 13 Jbeta primers. Using immunoSEQ multiplex PCR, the repertoire was profiled, and TCRdb retains in-frame clones only, with some absent. The repertoire includes about 140,000 clones, 77% of them detected once, and 4.5% to 5% sits in the top ten. The sample consisted of PBMCs. Receptor source: a woman aged 45-65 years in good health and CMV-seronegative.

This chain uses TRBV19 with TRBJ1-2; possible D gene TRBD1, 6 bases. Germline-derived CDR1 and CDR2 are LNHDA and SQIVND (reference sequence). This CDR3 is 15 amino acids long. Trimming shortened V by 0 bases and J by 4 bases, and 12 bases separated the two germline ends. DNA of the CDR3: TGTGCCAGTAGTATAGAAGGACAGCCTTTCTATGGCTACACCTTC. This codes for CASSIEGQPFYGYTF.

CDR3 sequence (DNA): TGTGCCAGCAGTTTACGGGGGGAGGGCTACGAGCAGTACTTC. Protein: CASSLRGEGYEQYF. This chain uses TRBV27 with TRBJ2-7, with 7 bases lining up with TRBD2. The germline V gene has CDR1 MNHEY and CDR2 SMNVEV (reference sequence). The CDR3 has 14 residues. Trimming removed 2 bases from V and 3 bases from J; junction bases left unmatched: 4.

The CDR3 nucleotides are TGTGCCAGCAGCCCTGGGACAGGGGCGCGCAACACCATATATTTT. This encodes CASSPGTGARNTIYF. The V gene is TRBV5-6, the J gene TRBJ1-3; TRBD1 matches 10 bases. There are 15 residues in the CDR3. V lost 4 bases and J lost 7; bases outside the gene matches: 8. Germline values: CDR1 SGHDT, CDR2 YYEEEE.

V usage is TRBV7-9 and J usage is TRBJ1-1; D remains unclear. Germline-derived CDR1 and CDR2 are SEHNR and FQNEAQ (reference sequence). The V end lost 2 bases, the J end lost 6 bases, and 13 bases lay between the germline ends. The CDR3 length is 14 residues. The CDR3 loop reads CASSLSSGRPEAFF. DNA for the CDR3: TGTGCCAGCAGCTTATCCTCAGGCCGTCCTGAAGCTTTCTTT.

The chain has TRBV4-1 and TRBJ2-1, with 7 positions matching TRBD2. The CDR3 length is 14 residues. V was pared by 4 bases and J by 10 bases, with 10 bases of the junction left unmatched. The V gene's germline CDR1 is MGHRA and CDR2 YSYEKL. CDR3 amino acids: CASSPSRDYGEQFF. CDR3 sequence (DNA): TGCGCCAGCAGCCCTTCTAGGGACTACGGGGAGCAGTTCTTC.

This clone was counted between two and nine times. V gene TRBV5-6 combines with J gene TRBJ1-1, with D hard to call. This CDR3 region has 13 residues. V lost 2 bases, J lost 1 base, and 6 bases lay in between. Germline V lookup: CDR1 SGHDT, CDR2 YYEEEE. CDR3 sequence: CASSFGRNTEAFF. Written as DNA, the CDR3 is TGTGCCAGCAGCTTTGGGAGGAACACTGAAGCTTTCTTT.